The clone carrying this T cell receptor (beta chain) was observed at least ten times. The source material, RNA transcripts, was used to amplify TCR beta CDR3 regions. First-round RT-PCR with HTBI primers amplified the TCR CDR3 region. TCRdb passed the multiplex PCR reads through MiXCR, listing each CDR3 protein once. The repertoire consists of about 770,000 distinct CDR3 sequences, with over 15% occurring once and the leading ten covering over 15%. These data originate in a study of T cells in Graves' hyperthyroidism and ophthalmopathy. Looking at the study overall: Blood from the periphery was taken at initial diagnosis, before any treatment.

The V end lost 5 bases, the J end lost 6 bases, and 13 bases lay between the germline ends. This CDR3 is 12 amino acids long. CDR1 DFQATT and CDR2 SNEGSKA come from the germline V gene (reference sequence). Patients were excluded for uncontrolled infection, other autoimmune disease, pregnancy or lactation. Clinicians diagnosed patients from clinical symptoms, serum thyroxine and TRAb, thyroid ultrasound and orbital computed tomography. The blood was taken when hyperthyroidism was first diagnosed, before any ophthalmopathy symptoms showed up. The material sequenced was blood. The chain recombines TRBV20-1 with TRBJ1-1; perhaps TRBD1 as D (6 bases). The TCR originated in a woman aged 45-60 years with Graves' hyperthyroidism that later progressed to Graves' ophthalmopathy. Here the CDR3 reads CSADVGGAEAFF. In DNA form, the CDR3 reads TGCAGTGCTGACGTAGGGGGAGCTGAAGCTTTCTTT.